These 10 T cell receptor beta chains were sequenced from one sample in a study of early T cells in non-severe SARS-CoV-2 infection. TCRdb fed the 5' RACE reads into MiXCR, producing one record per CDR3 protein. The sample comprises almost 65,000 distinct CDR3 sequences, less than 5.5% of which are singletons, and 4.9% rests with the top ten. The sequenced sample consisted of whole blood. These receptors were collected from an adult who was a healthcare worker with PCR-confirmed SARS-CoV-2 infection or an uninfected control (not recorded which).

The sample holds many counts of this clonotype. The chain combines TRBV20-1 with TRBJ2-1; D is unresolved. The CDR3 spans 12 residues. Germline V gene sequence: CDR1 DFQATT, CDR2 SNEGSKA (reference sequence). Between the trimmed V and J ends, which lost 3 bases and 0 bases, there was a span of 3 bases. CDR3 DNA: TGCAGTGCTAGGTTCTCCTACAATGAGCAGTTCTTC. This codes for CSARFSYNEQFF.

In this sample, this clonotype turned up many times. The rearrangement joins TRBV7-4 to TRBJ1-2; 7 bases align to TRBD1. The ends lost 6 bases at V and 5 bases at J; junction bases unmatched: 9. The V gene's germline CDR1 is SGHVT and CDR2 SQSDAQ. The CDR3 is made up of 14 amino acids. The CDR3 nucleotides read TGTGCCAGCAGACGACAGGGATATCGTTATGGCTACACCTTC. Translation: CASRRQGYRYGYTF. Complete variable domain (other parts from reference TRBV7-4 and TRBJ1-2): GAGVSQSPRYKVAKRGRDVALRCDSISGHVTLYWYRQTLGQGSEVLTYSQSDAQRDKSGRPSGRFSAERPERSVSTLKIQRTEQGDSAVYLCASRRQGYRYGYTFGSGTRLTVV.

This clonotype was observed a handful of times. The rearrangement joins TRBV12-3 or TRBV12-4 to TRBJ2-7; TRBD1 matches 8 bases. The CDR3 length is 15 residues. The ends lost 5 bases at V and 1 base at J; junction bases unmatched: 7. DNA of the CDR3: TGTGCCAGCAGTATTAGGACAGGGATGTCCTACGAGCAGTACTTC. Translating gives CASSIRTGMSYEQYF.

The V call is TRBV10-3, the J call TRBJ2-7; 11 nucleotides agree with TRBD2. Trimming took 4 bases from V and 5 from J; bases not matched to a gene: 13. Germline values: CDR1 ENHRY, CDR2 SYGVKD. CDR3 length: 17 amino acids. The CDR3 DNA is TGTGCCATCAGTGTATCCTACTCTAGCGGGGGGAAGGACGAGCAGTACTTC. Residues: CAISVSYSSGGKDEQYF.

This clonotype was observed a few times. The chain recombines TRBV30 with TRBJ1-4, with D hard to call. From germline, CDR1 is GTSNPN and CDR2 SVGIG (reference sequence). V lost 1 base, J lost 5 bases, and 8 bases lay in between. The CDR3 extends over 13 amino acids. The CDR3: CAWSEQRNEKLFF. The CDR3 bases are TGTGCCTGGAGTGAGCAGAGAAATGAAAAACTGTTTTTT.

The rearrangement uses TRBV14 and TRBJ2-7; a weak D match, TRBD2 (6 bases). The CDR3 runs to 14 residues. Trimming pared 6 bases from V and 4 bases from J, leaving 16 bases between. Per germline, CDR1 SGHDN and CDR2 FVKESK. The CDR3 sequence is CASRVGGTVYEQYF. The CDR3 DNA is TGTGCCAGCAGGGTCGGCGGGACCGTTTACGAGCAGTACTTC.

In this sample, this clonotype turned up once. The chain employs TRBV29-1 and TRBJ2-3; D assignment may be TRBD1 or TRBD2 (6 bases each). This CDR3 is built from 13 residues. Germline loops: CDR1 SQVTM, CDR2 ANQGSEA. V lost 2 bases to trimming and J lost 4 bases, with 10 bases between them. DNA of the CDR3: TGCAGCGTTGAAACAGGGAGGCCAGATACGCAGTATTTT. Its translation is CSVETGRPDTQYF.

Ten or more counts support this clonotype. V and J are TRBV7-2 and TRBJ2-3; 7 positions agree with TRBD2. This CDR3 has 19 amino acids. CDR1 SGHTA and CDR2 FQGNSA come from the germline V gene. After removal of 5 bases from V and 0 bases from J, the junction contained 17 bases not matched to a gene. The CDR3 region is CASSRTNPFVGGSTDTQYF. CDR3 DNA sequence: TGTGCCAGCAGCCGCACAAATCCCTTCGTGGGAGGGAGCACAGATACGCAGTATTTT.

This clonotype has at least ten counts. The chain joins TRBV11-2 to TRBJ2-1, with no clear D. Trimming removed 1 base from V and 6 bases from J, with 13 bases in between. Germline loops: CDR1 SGHAT, CDR2 FQNNGV. The CDR3 runs 15 residues. The CDR3 here is CASSLVSVLLNEQFF. DNA for the CDR3: TGTGCCAGCAGCTTAGTTTCGGTCCTCCTCAATGAGCAGTTCTTC.

As for this clonotype: At one boundary the junction diverges from the germline segment, which might be a read error. The chain combines TRBV12-3 or TRBV12-4 with TRBJ2-1; 9 nucleotides agree with TRBD2. The CDR3 sequence is 15 residues long. CDR3 residues: CASTLAGVRSNEQFF. The CDR3 region has the DNA TGTGCCAGCACTTTAGCGGGAGTTCGATCCAATGAGCAGTTCTTC.